This T cell receptor (beta chain) was obtained from a study of CD8+ T cells in alopecia areata. Study overall: Scoring treated patients' severity relied on the percentage of scalp area affected.

Treatment given: oral pan-JAK inhibitor, 5-10 mg twice daily. V lost 4 bases, J lost 5 bases, and 4 bases stayed unmatched. Germline CDR1 PRHDT, CDR2 FYEKMQ (reference sequence). This CDR3 is 13 amino acids long. General observations from the study: Scalp clonality and expanded CD8+ clones among the top 100 fell significantly with tofacitinib. Lesional tissue from the scalp (especially in alopecia totalis/universalis) showed higher clonality than normal scalp. The treated group had a single nonresponder, limiting CD8+ expansion-response conclusions.

A word on this clone: Its target is not known.

The sequencing template was cDNA reverse transcribed from extracted RNA. The data were produced by immunoSEQ multiplex PCR, yet TCRdb's version contains in-frame clones alone and is incomplete. The profile shows roughly 120,000 clones, 50% to 75% of them singletons. The chain joins TRBV13 to TRBJ2-5, with 7 positions matching TRBD1. The origin of this receptor is a human donor with alopecia areata. This specimen was CD8+ T cells sorted from blood, taken at week 4, from a patient treated with tofacitinib. CDR3 nucleotide sequence: TGTGCCAGCAGCTCCCAGGGGGTGGAGACCCAGTACTTC. This encodes CASSSQGVETQYF.